This T cell receptor beta chain emerged from a study of T cells in Graves' hyperthyroidism and ophthalmopathy. Overall study findings and caveats: A 13 V-J signature model discriminated ophthalmopathy versus stable hyperthyroidism.

Authors of the study amplified TCR beta CDR3 regions from RNA transcripts. A first-round RT-PCR of the TCR CDR3 used the HTBI primer set. A single record per CDR3 protein comes from TCRdb applying MiXCR to the multiplex PCR reads. The table includes a few hundred thousand distinct CDR3 sequences, more than 15% detected once. It was around 10 ml of fresh peripheral blood that supplied the PBMCs. CDR3 length equals 14 residues. CDR1 and CDR2 (germline): DFQATT, SNEGSKA (reference sequence). The V and J ends lost 3 bases and 5 bases, in that order; junction bases with no gene match: 4. About this clonotype: Antigen: not known.

The chain is built from TRBV20-1 and TRBJ2-3, with 11 bases lining up with TRBD2. The material sequenced was blood. The TCR comes from a woman in her 30s with Graves' ophthalmopathy. The CDR3 protein is CSASRLAGLDTQYF. The CDR3 coding sequence is TGCAGTGCTAGTCGACTAGCGGGATTAGATACGCAGTATTTT.